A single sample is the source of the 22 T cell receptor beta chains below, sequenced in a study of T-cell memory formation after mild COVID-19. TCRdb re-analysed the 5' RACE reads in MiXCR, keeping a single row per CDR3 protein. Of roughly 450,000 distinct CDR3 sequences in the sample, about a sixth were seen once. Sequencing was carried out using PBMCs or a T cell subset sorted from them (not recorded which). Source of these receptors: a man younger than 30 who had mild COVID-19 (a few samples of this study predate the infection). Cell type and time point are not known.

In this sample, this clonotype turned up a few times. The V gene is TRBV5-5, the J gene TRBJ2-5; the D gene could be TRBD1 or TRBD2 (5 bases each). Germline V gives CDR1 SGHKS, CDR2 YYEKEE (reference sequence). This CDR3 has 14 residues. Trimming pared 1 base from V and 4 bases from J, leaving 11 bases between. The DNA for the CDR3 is TGTGCCAGCAGCTTGCCCGGGACGATAGAGACCCAGTACTTC. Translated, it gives CASSLPGTIETQYF.

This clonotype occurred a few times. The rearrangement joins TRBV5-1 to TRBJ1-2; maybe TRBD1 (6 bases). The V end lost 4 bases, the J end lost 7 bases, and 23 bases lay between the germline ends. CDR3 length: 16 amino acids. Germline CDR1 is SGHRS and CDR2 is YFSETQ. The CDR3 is CASSTLGQPVNGGYTF. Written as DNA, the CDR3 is TGCGCCAGCAGCACTCTAGGACAGCCTGTGAATGGTGGCTACACCTTC.

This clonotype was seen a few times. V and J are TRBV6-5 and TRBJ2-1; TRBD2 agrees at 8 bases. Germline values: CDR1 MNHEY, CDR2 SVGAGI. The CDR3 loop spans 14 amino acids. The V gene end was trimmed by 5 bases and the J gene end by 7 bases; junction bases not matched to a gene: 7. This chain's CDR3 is CASSKGLGENEQFF. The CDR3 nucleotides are TGTGCCAGCAGTAAGGGACTAGGCGAAAATGAGCAGTTCTTC.

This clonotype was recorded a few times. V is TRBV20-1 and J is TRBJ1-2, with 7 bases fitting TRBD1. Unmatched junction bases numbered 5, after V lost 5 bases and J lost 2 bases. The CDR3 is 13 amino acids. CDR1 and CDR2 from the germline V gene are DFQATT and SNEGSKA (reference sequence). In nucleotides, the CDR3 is TGCAGTGCTGCGGACAGGAGCAACTATGGCTACACCTTC. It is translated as CSAADRSNYGYTF.

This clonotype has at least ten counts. This chain's CDR3 is CASSGSTDTQYF. The CDR3 DNA sequence: TGTGCCAGCAGTGGCTCCACAGATACGCAGTATTTT. This chain joins TRBV6-1 and TRBJ2-3; the D is unclear. The CDR3 runs to 12 residues. Germline CDR1 MNHNS, CDR2 SASEGT. Between the trimmed V and J ends, which lost 4 bases and 2 bases, there was a span of 4 bases.

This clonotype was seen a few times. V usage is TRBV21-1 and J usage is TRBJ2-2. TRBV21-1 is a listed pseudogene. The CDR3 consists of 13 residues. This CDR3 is CASSKPGVGELFF. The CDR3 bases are TGTGCCAGCAGCAAACCGGGGGTCGGGGAGCTGTTTTTT.

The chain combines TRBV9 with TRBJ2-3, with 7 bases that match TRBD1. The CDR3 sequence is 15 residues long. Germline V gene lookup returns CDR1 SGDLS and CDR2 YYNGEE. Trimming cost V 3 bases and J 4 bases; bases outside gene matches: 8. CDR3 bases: TGTGCCAGCAGCGGACGAGGGGGCAGGGCAGATACGCAGTATTTT. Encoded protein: CASSGRGGRADTQYF. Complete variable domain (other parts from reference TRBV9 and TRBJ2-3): DSGVTQTPKHLITATGQRVTLRCSPRSGDLSVYWYQQSLDQGLQFLIQYYNGEERAKGNILERFSAQQFPDLHSELNLSSLELGDSALYFCASSGRGGRADTQYFGPGTRLTVL.

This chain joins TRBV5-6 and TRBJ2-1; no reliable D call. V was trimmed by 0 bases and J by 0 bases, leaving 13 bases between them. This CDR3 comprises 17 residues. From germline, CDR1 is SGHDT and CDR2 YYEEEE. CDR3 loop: CASSLGPVGRSYNEQFF. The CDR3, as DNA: TGTGCCAGCAGCTTGGGGCCTGTTGGGCGCTCCTACAATGAGCAGTTCTTC.

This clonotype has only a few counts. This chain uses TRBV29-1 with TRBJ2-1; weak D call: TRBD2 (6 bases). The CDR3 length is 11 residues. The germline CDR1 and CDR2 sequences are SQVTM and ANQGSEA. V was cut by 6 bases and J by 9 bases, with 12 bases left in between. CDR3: CSVALGGEQFF. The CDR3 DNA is TGCAGCGTCGCCCTGGGGGGTGAGCAGTTCTTC.

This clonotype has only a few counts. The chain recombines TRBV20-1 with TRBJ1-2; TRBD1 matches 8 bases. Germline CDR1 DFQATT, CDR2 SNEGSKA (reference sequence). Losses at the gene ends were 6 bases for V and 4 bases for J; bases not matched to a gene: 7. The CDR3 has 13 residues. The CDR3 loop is CSAGTGEGYGYTF. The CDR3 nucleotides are TGCAGTGCCGGGACAGGCGAGGGCTATGGCTACACCTTC.

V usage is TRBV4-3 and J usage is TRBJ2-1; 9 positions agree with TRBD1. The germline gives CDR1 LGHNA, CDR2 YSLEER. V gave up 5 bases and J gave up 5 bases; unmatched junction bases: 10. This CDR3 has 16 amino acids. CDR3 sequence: CASSKMGTGRNNEQFF. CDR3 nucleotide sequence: TGCGCCAGCAGCAAAATGGGGACAGGGAGGAACAATGAGCAGTTCTTC.

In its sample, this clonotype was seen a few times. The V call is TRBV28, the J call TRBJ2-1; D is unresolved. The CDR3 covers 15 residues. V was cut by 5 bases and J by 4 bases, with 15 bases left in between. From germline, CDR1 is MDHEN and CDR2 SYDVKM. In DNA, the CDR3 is TGTGCCAGCAGTACCCACGGTGGTACGTACAATGAGCAGTTCTTC. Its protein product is CASSTHGGTYNEQFF.

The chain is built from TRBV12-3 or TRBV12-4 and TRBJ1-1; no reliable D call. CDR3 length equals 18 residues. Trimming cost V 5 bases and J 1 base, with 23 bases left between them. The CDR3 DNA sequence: TGTGCCAGCAGTCCGCTTCGTTCGGGCTCTGATTGGAACACTGAAGCTTTCTTT. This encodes CASSPLRSGSDWNTEAFF.

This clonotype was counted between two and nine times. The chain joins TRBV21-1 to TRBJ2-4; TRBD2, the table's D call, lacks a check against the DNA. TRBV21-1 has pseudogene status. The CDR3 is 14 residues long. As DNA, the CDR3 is TGTGCCAGCAGCAAAGGAGTGCAACCCCTCCTTCAGTACTTC. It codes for CASSKGVQPLLQYF.

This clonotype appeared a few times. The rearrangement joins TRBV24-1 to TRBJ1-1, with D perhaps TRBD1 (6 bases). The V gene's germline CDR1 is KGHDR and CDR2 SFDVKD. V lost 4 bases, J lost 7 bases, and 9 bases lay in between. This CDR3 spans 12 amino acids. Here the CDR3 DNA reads TGTGCCACCAGTGACGCGACAGGTGAAGCTTTCTTT. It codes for CATSDATGEAFF.

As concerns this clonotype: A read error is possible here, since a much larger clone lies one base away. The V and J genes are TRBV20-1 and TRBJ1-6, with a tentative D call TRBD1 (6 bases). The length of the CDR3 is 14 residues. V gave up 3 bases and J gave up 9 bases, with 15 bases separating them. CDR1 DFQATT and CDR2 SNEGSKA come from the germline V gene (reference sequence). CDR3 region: CSASHGGGGSPLHF. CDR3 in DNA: TGCAGTGCTAGTCACGGGGGCGGCGGTTCACCCCTCCACTTT.

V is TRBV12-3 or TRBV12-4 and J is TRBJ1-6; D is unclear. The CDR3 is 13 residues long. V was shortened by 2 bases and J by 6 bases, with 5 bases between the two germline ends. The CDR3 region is CASSLTVNSPLHF. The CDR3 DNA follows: TGTGCCAGCAGTTTAACAGTTAATTCACCCCTCCACTTT.

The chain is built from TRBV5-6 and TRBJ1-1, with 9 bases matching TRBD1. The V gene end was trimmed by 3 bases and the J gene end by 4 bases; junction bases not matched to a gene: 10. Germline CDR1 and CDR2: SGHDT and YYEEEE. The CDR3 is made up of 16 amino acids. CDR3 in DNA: TGTGCCAGCAGCTCATCTACACCGGACAGGGGCACTGAAGCTTTCTTT. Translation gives CASSSSTPDRGTEAFF.

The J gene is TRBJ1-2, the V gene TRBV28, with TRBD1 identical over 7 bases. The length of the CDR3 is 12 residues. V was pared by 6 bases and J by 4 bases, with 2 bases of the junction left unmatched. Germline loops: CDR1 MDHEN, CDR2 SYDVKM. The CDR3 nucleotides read TGTGCCAGCAGGCCAGGGGGCTATGGCTACACCTTC. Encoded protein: CASRPGGYGYTF.

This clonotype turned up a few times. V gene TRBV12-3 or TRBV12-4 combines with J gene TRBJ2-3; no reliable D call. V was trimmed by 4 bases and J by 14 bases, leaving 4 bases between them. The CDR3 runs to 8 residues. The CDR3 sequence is CASSSWYF. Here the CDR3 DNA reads TGTGCCAGCAGTTCTTGGTATTTT.

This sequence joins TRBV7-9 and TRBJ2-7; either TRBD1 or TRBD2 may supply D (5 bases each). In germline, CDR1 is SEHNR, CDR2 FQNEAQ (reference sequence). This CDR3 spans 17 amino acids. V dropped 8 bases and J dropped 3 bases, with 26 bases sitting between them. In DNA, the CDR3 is TGTGCCAGCTGTTTAACACTGGGACCCCCCGGGGTCTACGAGCAGTACTTC. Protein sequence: CASCLTLGPPGVYEQYF.

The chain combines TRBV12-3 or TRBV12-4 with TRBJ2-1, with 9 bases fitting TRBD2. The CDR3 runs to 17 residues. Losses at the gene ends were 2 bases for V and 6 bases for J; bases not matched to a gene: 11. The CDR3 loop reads CASSLTQLAGAVNEQFF. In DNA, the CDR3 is TGTGCCAGCAGTTTAACCCAATTAGCGGGGGCGGTCAATGAGCAGTTCTTC.